This TCR beta chain was captured by sequencing in a study of T cell responses to AZD1222 COVID-19 vaccine. Overall study context: Pooling of second doses given at about 4 or about 12 weeks was done. Notes on the study in general: Regions 160-218 and 743-854 dominated among vaccine-associated CD4 TCRs spanning spike. Sampled repertoires all dated from after the peak T cell response. Clonal diversity was possibly underestimated; the donors were predominantly white British and more often female.

The CDR3 contains 14 residues. V lost 4 bases, J lost 5 bases, and 4 bases stayed unmatched. Germline CDR1 and CDR2: LGHDT and YNNKEL (reference sequence). Here immunoSEQ multiplex PCR was the method, and the copy in TCRdb shows in-frame clones only, minus some. The table records approximately 190,000 clones, around 94% of them present only once. Points on this clone: Its antigen is not identified.

The source was peripheral blood, collected on day 0 of AZD1222 vaccination. The rearrangement uses TRBV3-1 (or the pseudogene TRBV3-2) and TRBJ2-3; 9 nucleotides match TRBD2. The sequence was obtained from an adult in good health. CDR3 DNA sequence: TGTGCCAGCAGCCCTAGCGGGGAACAAGATACGCAGTATTTT. Encoded protein: CASSPSGEQDTQYF.